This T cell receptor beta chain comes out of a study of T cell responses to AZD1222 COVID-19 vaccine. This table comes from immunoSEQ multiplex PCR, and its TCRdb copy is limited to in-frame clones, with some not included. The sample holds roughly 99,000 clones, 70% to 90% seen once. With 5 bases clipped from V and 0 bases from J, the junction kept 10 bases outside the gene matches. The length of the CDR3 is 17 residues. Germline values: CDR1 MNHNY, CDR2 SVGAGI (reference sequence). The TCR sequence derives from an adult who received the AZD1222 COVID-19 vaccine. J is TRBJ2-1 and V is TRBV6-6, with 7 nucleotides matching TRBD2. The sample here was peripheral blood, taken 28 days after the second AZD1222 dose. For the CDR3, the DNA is TGTGCCAGCAGTCCTGGCTCGGGGGGAAGCTCCTACAATGAGCAGTTCTTC. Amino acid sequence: CASSPGSGGSSYNEQFF.